The 29 T cell receptor beta chains given below trace back to one sample, sequenced in a study of T cells in Graves' hyperthyroidism and ophthalmopathy (dated by TCRdb to about 2019). Library generation was performed with multiplex PCR. Reads for this sample came from an Illumina HiSeq 2000. TCR beta CDR3 regions were amplified from RNA transcripts. The first round of RT-PCR for the TCR CDR3 was performed with the HTBI primer set and the Qiagen OneStep RT-PCR kit. TCRdb reprocessed the public reads (quality trimming at Q25 with fastp, clone calling with MiXCR) and kept in-frame beta chains. Rows with a matching CDR3 protein are joined into one entry that keeps the most common DNA and genes. The sample data list some 550,000 distinct CDR3 sequences, and approximately 15% of these were observed just once. The ten largest clones represent 3% to 4% of the sample. Sequencing was performed on blood. These receptor sequences come from a woman aged 40 to 50 with Graves' ophthalmopathy.

The table lists this clonotype with many counts. This chain uses TRBV7-9 with TRBJ2-7; 7 bases line up with TRBD2. This CDR3 has 17 residues. Trimming removed 5 bases from V and 0 bases from J; junction bases left unmatched: 13. CDR1 is SEHNR, CDR2 FQNEAQ, per germline (reference sequence). DNA of the CDR3: TGTGCCAGCAGCCCGAACGGGATAGCGGGCAGCTCCTACGAGCAGTACTTC. Encoded protein: CASSPNGIAGSSYEQYF.

The table lists this clonotype with many counts. The chain recombines TRBV6-1 with TRBJ2-3, with 15 bases identical to TRBD2. V shed 3 bases, J shed 4 bases, and the junction held 14 bases outside the gene matches. The CDR3 length is 20 residues. Germline V CDR1 and CDR2: MNHNS, SASEGT. The CDR3 nucleotides read TGTGCCAGCAGTGAGAGACCCCTCGCAAGGACTAGCGGGAGGGCAGATACGCAGTATTTT. It specifies CASSERPLARTSGRADTQYF.

This clonotype was counted many times. The rearrangement links TRBV11-2 to TRBJ2-7; 8 bases are shared with TRBD2. Losses at the gene ends were 5 bases for V and 6 bases for J; bases not matched to a gene: 12. The CDR3 runs 15 residues. From germline, CDR1 is SGHAT and CDR2 FQNNGV. The DNA of the CDR3 is TGTGCCAGCAGCCCGTCCGCGGGAGGTCGCCTCGAGCAGTACTTC. It encodes CASSPSAGGRLEQYF.

This chain joins TRBV6-1 and TRBJ1-2; D is undetermined. This CDR3 spans 13 amino acids. The germline CDR1 and CDR2 sequences are MNHNS and SASEGT. V was shortened by 3 bases and J by 3 bases, with 8 bases between the two germline ends. The CDR3 bases are TGTGCCAGCAGTGAGGGAAGGTACTATGGCTACACCTTC. Its translation: CASSEGRYYGYTF.

The chain combines TRBV7-4 with TRBJ1-2; D remains ambiguous. The length of the CDR3 is 10 residues. Germline CDR1 and CDR2: SGHVT and SQSDAQ. V lost 2 bases and J 8 bases, leaving 3 bases between the germline ends. The CDR3 nucleotides read TGTGCCAGCAGCTTACGCGGCTACACCTTC. Protein product: CASSLRGYTF.

The CDR3 reads CASSLRAQQGYNEQFF. CDR3 nucleotide sequence: TGCGCCAGCAGCTTAAGGGCTCAGCAGGGCTACAATGAGCAGTTCTTC. The V and J genes are TRBV5-1 and TRBJ2-1; perhaps TRBD1 as D (5 bases). V was shortened by 2 bases and J by 3 bases, with 15 bases between the two germline ends. CDR3 length: 16 residues. The germline V gene encodes CDR1 SGHRS and CDR2 YFSETQ.

The chain links TRBV29-1 to TRBJ2-7; D remains ambiguous. V dropped 4 bases and J dropped 0 bases, with 10 bases sitting between them. Germline V CDR1 and CDR2: SQVTM, ANQGSEA. The CDR3 is 13 amino acids. As DNA, the CDR3 is TGCAGCGTTGCTGGGTCCCGCTCCTACGAGCAGTACTTC. This translates into CSVAGSRSYEQYF.

The CDR3 DNA follows: TGTGCCAGTAGGTCCGGGCATTTATCACCCCTCCACTTT. Its translation is CASRSGHLSPLHF. J is TRBJ1-6 and V is TRBV19; no reliable D call. With 6 bases removed from V and 10 bases from J, the gap between germline ends came to 13 bases. The CDR3 is 13 residues long. In germline, CDR1 is LNHDA, CDR2 SQIVND (reference sequence). Complete variable domain (other parts from reference TRBV19 and TRBJ1-6): DGGITQSPKYLFRKEGQNVTLSCEQNLNHDAMYWYRQDPGQGLRLIYYSQIVNDFQKGDIAEGYSVSREKKESFPLTVTSAQKNPTAFYLCASRSGHLSPLHFGNGTRLTVT.

This clonotype was seen a few times. This chain connects TRBV19 to TRBJ1-5; 8 nucleotides match TRBD1. J was trimmed by 4 bases and V by 7 bases; bases with no gene match: 12. CDR1 is LNHDA, CDR2 SQIVND, per germline (reference sequence). The CDR3 covers 16 residues. The CDR3, as DNA: TGTGCCAGTACCCATCAGGGGGCGCGGGTTAATCAGCCCCAGCATTTT. It translates to CASTHQGARVNQPQHF.

The chain has TRBV10-2 and TRBJ1-6; D ambiguous. Germline V gene data show CDR1 as WSHSY and CDR2 as SAAADI. V shed 7 bases and J shed 8 bases, with 15 bases lying between them. This CDR3 is built from 14 residues. CDR3 nucleotide sequence: TGCGCCAGCAAGTCGGCAGTAAAGGATTCACCCCTCCACTTT. Translating it yields CASKSAVKDSPLHF.

This clonotype was seen many times. The chain uses TRBV7-2 and TRBJ2-7, with TRBD2 matching over 9 bases. J gave up 5 bases and V 2 bases, and 7 bases lay outside the gene matches. CDR1 and CDR2 (germline): SGHTA, FQGNSA. The CDR3 is made up of 15 amino acids. Written as DNA, the CDR3 is TGTGCCAGCAGCTTATCTCCCAGCGGGAGGAACGAGCAGTACTTC. Translation: CASSLSPSGRNEQYF. The variable domain in full, with the rest retrieved from reference TRBV7-2 and TRBJ2-7, is GAGVSQSPSNKVTEKGKDVELRCDPISGHTALYWYRQSLGQGLEFLIYFQGNSAPDKSGLPSDRFSAERTGGSVSTLTIQRTQQEDSAVYLCASSLSPSGRNEQYFGPGTRLTVT.

In this sample, this clonotype turned up many times. This chain joins TRBV12-3 or TRBV12-4 and TRBJ2-7, with 7 bases matching TRBD1. V lost 3 bases and J lost 0; bases outside the gene matches: 8. This CDR3 contains 16 residues. CDR3 sequence reads: CASSFLTGPDSYEQYF. The CDR3 DNA is TGTGCCAGCAGTTTCCTGACAGGGCCGGACTCCTACGAGCAGTACTTC.

This clonotype has a handful of counts. The chain is built from TRBV20-1 and TRBJ2-3; D perhaps matches TRBD1 (5 bases). Germline loops: CDR1 DFQATT, CDR2 SNEGSKA (reference sequence). V was pared by 1 base and J by 4 bases, with 18 bases between. This CDR3 comprises 16 residues. In DNA, the CDR3 is TGCAGTGCTAGAGGCCAAGAGAAGCAGGGCCCAGATACGCAGTATTTT. Residues: CSARGQEKQGPDTQYF.

On this clonotype: A much larger clone lies a single base off, so this may be a read error. This chain uses TRBV11-2 with TRBJ1-1, with a possible D match to TRBD1 (6 bases). The germline V gene has CDR1 SGHAT and CDR2 FQNNGV. The CDR3 consists of 19 residues. DNA of the CDR3: TGTACCAGCAGCTTGAGGGGGACGGGACACCAAATAATGAACACTGAAGCTTTCTTT. It codes for CTSSLRGTGHQIMNTEAFF. Based on the CDR3 plus reference TRBV11-2 and TRBJ1-1, the full variable domain is EAGVAQSPRYKIIEKRQSVAFWCNPISGHATLYWYQQILGQGPKLLIQFQNNGVVDDSQLPKDRFSAERLKGVDSTLKIQPAKLEDSAVYLCTSSLRGTGHQIMNTEAFFGQGTRLTVV.

This clonotype was observed a handful of times. The CDR3 DNA reads TGCGCCAGCAGCCTGACCCCGACTACCCCTAACTATGGCTACACCTTC. Protein sequence: CASSLTPTTPNYGYTF. This chain links TRBV4-1 with TRBJ1-2, with D unclear. Germline CDR1 reads MGHRA; CDR2 reads YSYEKL. The V and J ends lost 4 bases and 0 bases respectively, with 15 bases between them. CDR3 length: 16 amino acids.

The rearrangement links TRBV30 to TRBJ2-7, with D tentatively TRBD1 (6 bases). CDR1 is GTSNPN, CDR2 SVGIG, per germline (reference sequence). The CDR3 is 14 amino acids. The V end lost 4 bases, the J end lost 0 bases, and 13 bases lay between the germline ends. The CDR3 spells CAWNRQGSSYEQYF. The CDR3 DNA follows: TGTGCCTGGAATCGGCAGGGGAGCTCCTACGAGCAGTACTTC.

This clonotype was observed many times. The rearrangement uses TRBV11-2 and TRBJ2-5; no reliable D call. Germline V gene data show CDR1 as SGHAT and CDR2 as FQNNGV. The CDR3 consists of 12 residues. The V gene lost 4 bases and the J gene lost 2 bases, with 5 bases spanning the gap. CDR3 bases: TGTGCCAGCAGCTACGGACAAGAGACCCAGTACTTC. Translated: CASSYGQETQYF.

This chain connects TRBV4-1 to TRBJ2-1; tentatively, D is TRBD2 (7 bases). Trimming left V 4 bases short and J 8 bases short, with 24 bases between. Per the germline V gene, CDR1 is MGHRA and CDR2 is YSYEKL. The CDR3 spans 17 residues. The CDR3: CASSRYSEGGRRHEQFF. The CDR3 DNA follows: TGCGCCAGCAGCCGCTACTCGGAGGGGGGGCGTAGGCATGAGCAGTTCTTC.

Ten or more counts support this clonotype. The DNA for the CDR3 is TGCGCCAGCAGCTTGGGGGGGACAGAAAATCAGCCCCAGCATTTT. It codes for CASSLGGTENQPQHF. The chain employs TRBV5-1 and TRBJ1-5, with 7 bases fitting TRBD1. There are 15 residues in the CDR3. Germline V gives CDR1 SGHRS, CDR2 YFSETQ. V shed 0 bases and J 4 bases; nucleotides not matched to a gene: 4. The full variable domain, rest sourced from reference TRBV5-1 and TRBJ1-5, is KAGVTQTPRYLIKTRGQQVTLSCSPISGHRSVSWYQQTPGQGLQFLFEYFSETQRNKGNFPGRFSGRQFSNSRSEMNVSTLELGDSALYLCASSLGGTENQPQHFGDGTRLSIL.

This clonotype was picked up many times. V is TRBV7-9 and J is TRBJ2-7; D gene ambiguous. The CDR3 is 13 residues long. Trimming took 5 bases from V and 3 from J, leaving 11 bases between them. From germline, CDR1 is SEHNR and CDR2 FQNEAQ (reference sequence). CDR3 nucleotides: TGTGCCAGCAGCCCCCCTAGGCTCTACGAGCAGTACTTC. As protein: CASSPPRLYEQYF. Supplemented by reference TRBV7-9 and TRBJ2-7, the full variable domain reads DTGVSQNPRHKITKRGQNVTFRCDPISEHNRLYWYRQTLGQGPEFLTYFQNEAQLEKSRLLSDRFSAERPKGSFSTLEIQRTEQGDSAMYLCASSPPRLYEQYFGPGTRLTVT.

This clonotype was found a few times. V and J are TRBV5-5 and TRBJ2-2; tentative D call: TRBD2 (5 bases). Trimming took 0 bases from V and 4 from J, leaving 13 bases between them. CDR3 length: 16 residues. Germline-derived CDR1 and CDR2 are SGHKS and YYEKEE (reference sequence). In DNA form, the CDR3 reads TGTGCCAGCAGCTTGGGTGGGAGAGGTATCACCGGGGAGCTGTTTTTT. It translates to CASSLGGRGITGELFF.

CDR3 in amino acids: CASSGQGLLAGDNEQFF. The CDR3 DNA is TGTGCCAGCTCGGGACAGGGTTTACTAGCGGGGGACAATGAGCAGTTCTTC. The V gene is TRBV19, the J gene TRBJ2-1; 11 nucleotides agree with TRBD2. CDR1 LNHDA and CDR2 SQIVND come from the germline V gene (reference sequence). Trimming at V came to 9 bases and at J to 5 bases, leaving 15 bases not matched to a gene. This CDR3 spans 17 amino acids.

This clonotype was recorded at least ten times. This chain links TRBV2 with TRBJ2-3; the match to TRBD2 covers 7 bases. Trimming at V came to 3 bases and at J to 2 bases, leaving 5 bases not matched to a gene. Germline V CDR1 and CDR2: SNHLY, FYNNEI. The CDR3 covers 15 residues. DNA for the CDR3: TGTGCCAGCAGTGATCGCCGGGGGGACACAGATACGCAGTATTTT. Translation: CASSDRRGDTDTQYF.

This clonotype was detected many times. The DNA of the CDR3 is TGTGCCAGCAGTCGGACAGGGGGCGGAAGCAATCAGCCCCAGCATTTT. Translating it yields CASSRTGGGSNQPQHF. The chain links TRBV12-3 or TRBV12-4 to TRBJ1-5; 11 bases are a match to TRBD1. The CDR3 is 16 residues long. V lost 5 bases to trimming and J lost 1 base; unmatched junction nucleotides: 4.

This clonotype came up a few times. The chain combines TRBV6-1 with TRBJ2-7; D is perhaps TRBD1 (6 bases). In germline, CDR1 is MNHNS, CDR2 SASEGT. Trimming pared 11 bases from V and 2 bases from J, leaving 16 bases between. This CDR3 comprises 13 residues. The CDR3: CAGAWGRAYEQYF. The CDR3 region has the DNA TGTGCCGGGGCATGGGGGCGAGCCTACGAGCAGTACTTC.

This clonotype was seen ten or more times. The chain is built from TRBV3-1 and TRBJ2-2, with D possibly TRBD2 on 6 matching bases. V was shortened by 4 bases and J by 2 bases, with 11 bases between the two germline ends. From germline, CDR1 is LGHDT and CDR2 YNNKEL (reference sequence). The CDR3 consists of 15 residues. The CDR3 region has the DNA TGTGCCAGCAGCCTGGAGGGTTCCAACACCGGGGAGCTGTTTTTT. This gives the protein CASSLEGSNTGELFF.

The chain carries TRBV18 and TRBJ2-2; D tentatively reads TRBD1 or TRBD2 (5 bases each). Germline CDR1 is KGHSH and CDR2 is LQKENI. The CDR3 has 16 residues. V lost 3 bases to trimming and J lost 3 bases, with 14 bases between them. The CDR3 spells CASSPSRAGDTGELFF. CDR3 DNA sequence: TGTGCCAGCTCACCTTCCAGGGCGGGCGACACCGGGGAGCTGTTTTTT.

This clonotype was observed at least ten times. The V call is TRBV5-1, the J call TRBJ2-3; 13 bases agree with TRBD2. CDR1 and CDR2 (germline): SGHRS, YFSETQ. The CDR3 runs to 17 residues. V shed 3 bases and J 1 base; nucleotides not matched to a gene: 5. Here the CDR3 reads CASSWTSGSSGTDTQYF. In DNA form, the CDR3 reads TGCGCCAGCAGCTGGACTAGCGGGAGCTCCGGCACAGATACGCAGTATTTT.

Many counts were recorded for this clonotype. The rearrangement links TRBV11-1 to TRBJ2-1, with 7 bases matching TRBD2. This CDR3 is 15 amino acids long. The V and J ends lost 2 bases and 6 bases, in that order; junction bases with no gene match: 7. In germline, CDR1 is SGHAT, CDR2 FQDESV (reference sequence). The CDR3 loop reads CASSLSETSINEQFF. The CDR3 nucleotides read TGTGCCAGCAGCTTATCCGAGACTAGCATCAATGAGCAGTTCTTC. Together with reference TRBV11-1 and TRBJ2-1, the CDR3 gives the full variable domain: EAEVAQSPRYKITEKSQAVAFWCDPISGHATLYWYRQILGQGPELLVQFQDESVVDDSQLPKDRFSAERLKGVDSTLKIQPAELGDSAMYLCASSLSETSINEQFFGPGTRLTVL.